This T cell receptor beta chain was found in a study of blood T cell repertoires in COVID-19. At the level of the study: Both acute and convalescent COVID-19 samples were obtained from the United States, Italy and Spain. PBMCs, B-cell-depleted T cells, or T cells were the source of the cDNA or gDNA that made up the material.

Germline CDR1 and CDR2: SGHRS and YFSETQ. The CDR3 has 15 residues. Trimming took 0 bases from V and 6 from J, leaving 12 bases between them. Per the authors' pipeline: Reference gene primers were amplified, and this amplification served to estimate nucleated cell counts. The protocol was immunoSEQ multiplex PCR, while the TCRdb copy is restricted to in-frame clones and leaves out a portion. V, J and clone size are taken as reported in that table, and D and trimming were inferred from the DNA itself. This table has under 250,000 clones, about 84% appearing once. The sequenced sample consisted of peripheral blood. This rearrangement joins TRBV5-1 to TRBJ1-4; TRBD1 might be the D (6 bases). The clonotype originates from a human donor in a cohort sampled during active COVID-19. The CDR3 nucleotides read TGCGCCAGCAGCTTGGACAGGGCGGAACATGAAAAACTGTTTTTT. It translates to CASSLDRAEHEKLFF.